These 7 T cell receptor beta chains came from one sample sequenced in a study of T cell repertoires in cytomegalovirus infection. TCRdb recomputed calls from the reads with MiXCR, one row per CDR3 protein. The table shows about 920,000 distinct CDR3 sequences, with 30% to 40% occurring only once. These receptors lack a known antigen. Sequencing was performed on cultured CD8+ T cells from PBMCs, taken from culture after CMV antigen stimulation. The receptors come from a human donor in good health (CMV status not recorded). Some clones in this sample may be carry-over from other donors' samples.

This clonotype was picked up one time. This CDR3 reads CASSLRQDNEQFF. The CDR3 DNA reads as TGTGCCAGCAGCTTGCGGCAGGACAATGAGCAGTTCTTC. The chain couples TRBV5-4 to TRBJ2-1; unclear D gene. The CDR3 is 13 residues long. Trimming shortened V by 1 base and J by 5 bases, and 7 bases separated the two germline ends. In germline, CDR1 is SGHNT, CDR2 YYREEE (reference sequence).

A few counts support this clonotype. The chain combines TRBV7-2 with TRBJ1-2; 11 bases map to TRBD1. V shed 6 bases and J 7 bases; nucleotides not matched to a gene: 10. CDR1 and CDR2 from the germline V gene are SGHTA and FQGNSA. The CDR3 extends over 15 amino acids. The chain's CDR3 is CASSQLGTGGFGYTF. CDR3 DNA sequence: TGTGCCAGCAGTCAACTGGGGACAGGGGGTTTTGGCTACACCTTC. The full variable domain, with the rest looked up from reference TRBV7-2 and TRBJ1-2, is GAGVSQSPSNKVTEKGKDVELRCDPISGHTALYWYRQSLGQGLEFLIYFQGNSAPDKSGLPSDRFSAERTGGSVSTLTIQRTQQEDSAVYLCASSQLGTGGFGYTFGSGTRLTVV.

The V gene is TRBV12-3 or TRBV12-4, the J gene TRBJ1-5; perhaps TRBD1 as D (6 bases). Trimming removed 3 bases at V and 3 bases at J, with 21 bases between. CDR3 length: 18 amino acids. The CDR3 is CASSFQTGRKGDNQPQHF. The CDR3, as DNA: TGTGCCAGCAGTTTCCAGACAGGAAGGAAGGGAGACAATCAGCCCCAGCATTTT.

This chain connects TRBV6-2 or TRBV6-3 to TRBJ1-1; D is uncertain. This CDR3 region has 17 residues. Germline V gives CDR1 MNHEY, CDR2 SVGEGT. V was shortened by 4 bases and J by 0 bases, with 18 bases between the two germline ends. The CDR3 region has the DNA TGTGCCAGCAGTTTCGATCCCGGGATGGGAATGAACACTGAAGCTTTCTTT. Its translation: CASSFDPGMGMNTEAFF.

Notes on this clonotype: One junction end does not reproduce the germline sequence, and a read error may be involved. The chain has TRBV27 and TRBJ2-1; D ambiguous. Germline lookup yields CDR1 MNHEY and CDR2 SMNVEV (reference sequence). This CDR3 contains 15 residues. CDR3 sequence (DNA): TGTGCTAGCAGTTTAAACCCCTCGCCCCCCAATGAGCAGTTCTTC. This gives the protein CASSLNPSPPNEQFF.

The chain couples TRBV7-6 to TRBJ2-1, with D possibly being TRBD2 (7 bases). CDR1 is SGHVS, CDR2 FNYEAQ, per germline. Trimming removed 5 bases at V and 5 bases at J, with 16 bases between. This CDR3 has 15 amino acids. This CDR3 is CASSRQGRGDNEQFF. For the CDR3, the DNA is TGTGCCAGCAGCCGTCAGGGGAGGGGTGACAATGAGCAGTTCTTC.

This clonotype was observed at least ten times. This sequence joins TRBV7-8 and TRBJ2-7, with D uncertain. From germline, CDR1 is SGHVS and CDR2 FQNEAQ. This CDR3 has 15 amino acids. V lost 1 base and J lost 3, with 13 bases in between. The CDR3 bases are TGTGCCAGCAGCTTAGAGCTGGGCCAGAGCTACGAGCAGTACTTC. As protein: CASSLELGQSYEQYF.